This T cell receptor (beta chain) was captured by sequencing in a study of blood T cell repertoires in COVID-19. As for the study in general: Spain, Italy and the United States supplied samples that represented acute and convalescent COVID-19. The analysed material was cDNA or gDNA that came from T cells, B-cell-depleted T cells, or PBMCs.

This clone occurred a few times. V was cut by 2 bases and J by 3 bases, with 8 bases left in between. Germline CDR1 reads MNHEY; CDR2 reads SVGAGI. CDR3 size: 15 residues. Study processing details: Amplification of reference gene primers was used by the study to estimate nucleated cell counts. Generated by immunoSEQ multiplex PCR, the TCRdb table keeps only in-frame clones and is missing some. V, J and clone size were drawn from that table, and D and trimming were deduced from the DNA. The sample consists of 110,000 or so clones, about 86% of them appearing once. V usage is TRBV6-5 and J usage is TRBJ1-6; D is possibly TRBD1 (5 bases). The TCR originated in an older man with acute or convalescent COVID-19. Sequenced: peripheral blood. CDR3 sequence: CASSYDSFYNSPLHF. The DNA of the CDR3 is TGTGCCAGCAGTTACGACAGCTTCTATAATTCACCCCTCCACTTT.